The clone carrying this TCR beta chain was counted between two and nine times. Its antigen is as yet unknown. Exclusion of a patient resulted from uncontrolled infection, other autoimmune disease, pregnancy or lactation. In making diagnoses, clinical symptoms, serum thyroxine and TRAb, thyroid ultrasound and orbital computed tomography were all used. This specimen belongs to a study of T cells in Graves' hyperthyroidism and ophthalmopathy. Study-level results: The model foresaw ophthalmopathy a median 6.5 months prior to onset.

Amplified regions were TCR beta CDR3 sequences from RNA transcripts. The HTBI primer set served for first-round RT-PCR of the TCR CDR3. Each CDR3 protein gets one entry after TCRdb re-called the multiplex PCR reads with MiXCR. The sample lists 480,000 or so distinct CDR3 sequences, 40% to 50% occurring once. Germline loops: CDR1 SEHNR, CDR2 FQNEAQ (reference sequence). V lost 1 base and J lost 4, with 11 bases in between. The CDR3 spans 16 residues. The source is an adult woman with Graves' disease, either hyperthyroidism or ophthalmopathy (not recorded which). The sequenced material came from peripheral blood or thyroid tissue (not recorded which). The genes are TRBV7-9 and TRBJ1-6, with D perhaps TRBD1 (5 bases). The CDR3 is CASSLGDSTYNSPLHF. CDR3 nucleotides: TGTGCCAGCAGCTTAGGTGACAGTACTTATAATTCACCCCTCCACTTT.